A single sample is the source of the 6 T cell receptor beta chains below, sequenced in a study of T-cell memory formation after mild COVID-19. TCRdb itself ran the 5' RACE reads through MiXCR, one entry per CDR3 protein. The sample carries 200,000 to 300,000 distinct CDR3 sequences, around 17% recorded once. Sequencing was done on a sample of PBMCs or a T cell subset sorted from them (not recorded which). The receptors here all came from a man aged 18 to 29 who had mild COVID-19 (a few samples of this study predate the infection). Cell type and time point are not known.

This chain links TRBV7-2 with TRBJ2-3; the D gene is possibly TRBD2 (5 bases). Germline V lookup: CDR1 SGHTA, CDR2 FQGNSA. Deletions cut 5 bases from V and 0 bases from J, with 12 bases between. The CDR3 sequence is 15 residues long. CDR3 bases: TGTGCCAGCAGCCGAGGTCGAGGGAGCACAGATACGCAGTATTTT. Its translation is CASSRGRGSTDTQYF.

The genes are TRBV10-2 and TRBJ2-7, with unresolved D. Germline CDR1 reads WSHSY; CDR2 reads SAAADI. This CDR3 spans 13 amino acids. Trimming pared 8 bases from V and 1 base from J, leaving 12 bases between. DNA of the CDR3: TGCGCCAGCGGTTCCGGGTTTTCCTACGAGCAGTACTTC. Its translation is CASGSGFSYEQYF.

In this sample, this clonotype turned up once. The rearrangement uses TRBV3-1 and TRBJ1-2; D not resolved. From germline, CDR1 is LGHDT and CDR2 YNNKEL (reference sequence). The CDR3 extends over 14 amino acids. The V gene lost 3 bases and the J gene lost 6 bases, with 14 bases spanning the gap. The CDR3 sequence: CASSQSRGYNGYTF. CDR3 coding DNA: TGTGCCAGCAGCCAGTCGCGGGGTTACAATGGCTACACCTTC.

V gene TRBV5-1 combines with J gene TRBJ2-7, with D hard to call. Germline assignment: CDR1 SGHRS and CDR2 YFSETQ. V was pared by 0 bases and J by 4 bases, with 11 bases between. CDR3 size: 14 residues. CDR3 nucleotide sequence: TGCGCCAGCAGCTTGGTAGTACAGCCTTACGAGCAGTACTTC. This sequence encodes CASSLVVQPYEQYF.

This clonotype was seen a handful of times. The J gene is TRBJ2-7, the V gene TRBV7-2, with D hard to call. The CDR3 is 18 residues long. Germline CDR1 and CDR2: SGHTA and FQGNSA. Trimming shortened V by 1 base and J by 1 base, and 20 bases separated the two germline ends. The CDR3 region is CASSLGVLKDRRSYEQYV. The CDR3, as DNA: TGTGCCAGCAGCTTAGGGGTTCTAAAGGACCGACGATCCTACGAGCAGTACGTC.

This clonotype was counted a single time. This sequence joins TRBV5-7 and TRBJ2-1; 9 nucleotides line up with TRBD1. TRBV5-7 is reported as an ORF; its role is uncertain. The CDR3 covers 14 residues. Trimming cost V 4 bases and J 9 bases; bases outside gene matches: 8. For the CDR3, the DNA is TGTGCCAGCAGCGACCACAGGGGGCCGGGTGAGCAGTTCTTC. Its protein is CASSDHRGPGEQFF.